This is a list of T cell receptor beta chains from one sample in a study of blood T cell repertoires in COVID-19. Assay: immunoSEQ multiplex PCR; the TCRdb copy retains only in-frame clones and omits some. This sample yields 60,000 to 65,000 clones, of which 77% are seen a single time; 25% to 40% belongs to the top ten. Input material: peripheral blood. Receptor source: a human donor in a cohort sampled during active COVID-19. CDR3s include the opening cysteine and the closing phenylalanine or tryptophan. A D gene is named only where the DNA matches it firmly. Only some rows state a clone size, as once, few, many or a class for expanded clones.

CDR3,DNA,D,V,size,J
CASSLTWNEQFF,TGTGCCAGCAGCTTAACTTGGAATGAGCAGTTCTTC,NA,TRBV7-2,NA,TRBJ2-1
CAISLQESTEAFF,TGTGCCATCAGCTTACAGGAGAGCACTGAAGCTTTCTTT,NA,TRBV10-3,few,TRBJ1-1
CAISEPRGSGQFF,TGTGCCATCAGTGAGCCACGCGGGAGCGGGCAGTTCTTC,TRBD2,TRBV10-3,NA,TRBJ2-1
CASSPGSYEAFF,TGCGCCAGCAGCCCCGGTAGTTATGAAGCTTTCTTT,NA,TRBV10-1,NA,TRBJ1-1
CASSMTGTSTYEQYF,TGTGCCAGCAGCATGACCGGGACTAGCACCTACGAGCAGTACTTC,TRBD2,TRBV5-4,NA,TRBJ2-7
CASSVGPGGYSYNEQFF,TGTGCCAGCAGCGTAGGGCCCGGCGGGTATTCCTACAATGAGCAGTTCTTC,NA,TRBV9,NA,TRBJ2-1
CAWIWSGIQPQHF,TGTGCCTGGATTTGGTCAGGAATCCAGCCCCAGCATTTT,NA,TRBV30,NA,TRBJ1-5
CASSQTSGSTDTQYF,TGCGCCAGCAGCCAAACTAGCGGTAGCACAGATACGCAGTATTTT,TRBD2,TRBV4-3,few,TRBJ2-3
CASKMGQSNEKLFF,TGCGCCAGCAAAATGGGACAGAGTAATGAAAAACTGTTTTTT,TRBD1,TRBV5-1,NA,TRBJ1-4
CASSIGQSYEQYF,TGTGCCAGCAGCATTGGACAGTCCTACGAGCAGTACTTC,NA,TRBV11-2,NA,TRBJ2-7
CASSSSGGSQKETQYF,TGTGCCAGCAGCTCTAGTGGCGGGAGTCAAAAAGAGACCCAGTACTTC,TRBD2,TRBV9,NA,TRBJ2-5
CASSAKMNTEAFF,TGTGCCAGCAGCGCGAAGATGAACACTGAAGCTTTCTTT,NA,TRBV6-5,NA,TRBJ1-1
CASSQSAPRDTEAFF,TGTGCCAGCAGCCAATCGGCACCTCGGGACACTGAAGCTTTCTTT,NA,TRBV3-1/TRBV3-2,NA,TRBJ1-1
CAWSVLGGTEAFF,TGTGCCTGGAGTGTACTGGGGGGCACTGAAGCTTTCTTT,NA,TRBV30,NA,TRBJ1-1
CASRVGTGSSYNEQFF,TGTGCCAGTAGGGTGGGCACAGGGAGCTCCTACAATGAGCAGTTCTTC,NA,TRBV19,NA,TRBJ2-1
CASSLDQPGLAGEQFF,TGTGCCAGCAGCTTAGATCAACCGGGACTAGCTGGTGAGCAGTTCTTC,TRBD2,TRBV11-2,NA,TRBJ2-1
CGGKGEKLFF,TGTGGAGGGAAGGGTGAAAAACTGTTTTTT,NA,TRBV14,NA,TRBJ1-4
CASSTGTGAPNEQFF,TGTGCCAGCTCTACCGGGACAGGGGCTCCGAATGAGCAGTTCTTC,TRBD1,TRBV18,NA,TRBJ2-1
CASSPRTGLGGANVLTF,TGTGCCAGCAGCCCCAGGACAGGGCTGGGGGGGGCCAACGTCCTGACTTTC,TRBD1,TRBV7-8,NA,TRBJ2-6
CASSEGGFNQPQHF,TGTGCCAGCAGCGAGGGAGGATTCAATCAGCCCCAGCATTTT,NA,TRBV6-6,NA,TRBJ1-5
CASSWGQGGEKLFF,TGTGCCAGCAGCTGGGGACAGGGAGGTGAAAAACTGTTTTTT,TRBD1,TRBV5-5,NA,TRBJ1-4
CASRLDRGAHEQFF,TGTGCCAGTAGGCTGGACAGGGGGGCCCATGAGCAGTTCTTC,TRBD1,TRBV19,NA,TRBJ2-1
CASSFSGQNTEAFF,TGCGCCAGCAGCTTTTCAGGACAGAACACTGAAGCTTTCTTT,NA,TRBV5-1,NA,TRBJ1-1
CATSTGRAYEQFF,TGTGCCACCAGTACAGGGAGGGCATATGAGCAGTTCTTC,NA,TRBV24-1,NA,TRBJ2-1
CASWAANYGYTF,TGTGCCAGTTGGGCAGCTAACTATGGCTACACCTTC,NA,TRBV28,NA,TRBJ1-2
CASSQEVQGRGYTF,TGTGCCAGCAGCCAAGAAGTTCAGGGAAGGGGCTACACCTTC,NA,TRBV3-1/TRBV3-2,NA,TRBJ1-2
CASSPQGGTYTEAFF,TGTGCCAGCAGTCCGCAGGGGGGTACGTACACTGAAGCTTTCTTT,TRBD1,TRBV6-2/TRBV6-3,NA,TRBJ1-1